This T cell receptor (beta chain) emerged from a study of T cell repertoires in cytomegalovirus infection. CDR3 length equals 14 residues. The V gene lost 1 base and the J gene lost 5 bases, with 11 bases spanning the gap. From germline, CDR1 is SEHNR and CDR2 FQNEAQ (reference sequence). This clonotype was picked up a small number of times. As yet, its antigen is unknown. TCRdb recomputed calls from the reads with MiXCR, one row per CDR3 protein. Of about half a million distinct CDR3 sequences listed, more than 30% are singletons. The rearrangement uses TRBV7-9 and TRBJ1-2; D is uncertain. This sequence was found in a human donor in good health (CMV status not recorded). Some clones in this sample may be carry-over from other donors' samples. The sample was cultured PBMCs, taken from culture after CMV antigen stimulation. CDR3 sequence (DNA): TGTGCCAGCAGCTTAGAGGCAGGTCGTTATGGCTACACCTTC. Its translation is CASSLEAGRYGYTF.